These 4 T cell receptor beta chains share one sample of origin, sequenced in a study of response to subunit inactivated influenza vaccine. TCRdb re-analysed the RT-PCR reads in MiXCR, keeping a single row per CDR3 protein. The sample contains hundreds of thousands of distinct CDR3 sequences, 14% of which appear only once. The sequenced sample was PBMCs from blood, obtained around two weeks before vaccination. These receptors all stem from a man aged 50-60 years who received an inactivated influenza vaccine.

The CDR3 nucleotides read TGTGCCAGCAGCACCGGACTATATAGCACAGATACGCAGTATTTT. Amino acid sequence: CASSTGLYSTDTQYF. The rearrangement joins TRBV7-2 to TRBJ2-3; D might be TRBD2 (6 bases). The germline V and J ends were trimmed by 5 bases and 0 bases, with 12 bases remaining between them. The CDR3 has 15 amino acids. Germline CDR1 is SGHTA and CDR2 is FQGNSA.

This clonotype was picked up a small number of times. The genes are TRBV14 and TRBJ2-7; D may be TRBD1 or TRBD2 (5 bases each). Germline V lookup: CDR1 SGHDN, CDR2 FVKESK. Trimming took off 1 base at V and 4 bases at J, with 14 bases between the two ends. The CDR3 is 15 residues long. Here the CDR3 reads CASSQALGTEYEQYF. CDR3 DNA: TGTGCCAGCAGCCAAGCACTCGGGACGGAATACGAGCAGTACTTC. Full variable domain (rest looked up from reference TRBV14 and TRBJ2-7): EAGVTQFPSHSVIEKGQTVTLRCDPISGHDNLYWYRRVMGKEIKFLLHFVKESKQDESGMPNNRFLAERTGGTYSTLKVQPAELEDSGVYFCASSQALGTEYEQYFGPGTRLTVT.

V is TRBV5-1 and J is TRBJ2-1, with D perhaps TRBD2 (5 bases). The CDR3 sequence is 14 residues long. V was trimmed by 2 bases and J by 6 bases, leaving 12 bases between them. From germline, CDR1 is SGHRS and CDR2 YFSETQ. In nucleotides, the CDR3 is TGCGCCAGCAGCTTCCGAGGGTTTGGCAATGAGCAGTTCTTC. Amino acids: CASSFRGFGNEQFF.

The DNA of the CDR3 is TGTGCCAGCAGACGGACAGGGACCAATCAGCCCCAGCATTTT. It yields the protein CASRRTGTNQPQHF. This rearrangement joins TRBV12-3 or TRBV12-4 to TRBJ1-5, with 8 bases fitting TRBD1. V was pared by 6 bases and J by 3 bases, with 4 bases of the junction left unmatched. The CDR3 totals 14 residues.